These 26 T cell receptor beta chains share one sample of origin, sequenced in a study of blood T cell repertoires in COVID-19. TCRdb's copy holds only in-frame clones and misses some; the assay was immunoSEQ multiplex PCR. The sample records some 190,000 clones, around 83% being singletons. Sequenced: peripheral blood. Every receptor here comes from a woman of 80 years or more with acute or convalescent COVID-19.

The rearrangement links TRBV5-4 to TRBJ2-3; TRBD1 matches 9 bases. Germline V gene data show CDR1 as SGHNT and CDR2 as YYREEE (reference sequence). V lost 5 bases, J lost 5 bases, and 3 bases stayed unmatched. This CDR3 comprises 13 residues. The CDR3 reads CASRQDRGDTQYF. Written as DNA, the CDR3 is TGTGCCAGCAGACAGGACAGGGGAGATACGCAGTATTTT. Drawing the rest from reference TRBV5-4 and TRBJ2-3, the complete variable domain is ETGVTQSPTHLIKTRGQQVTLRCSSQSGHNTVSWYQQALGQGPQFIFQYYREEENGRGNFPPRFSGLQFPNYSSELNVNALELDDSALYLCASRQDRGDTQYFGPGTRLTVL.

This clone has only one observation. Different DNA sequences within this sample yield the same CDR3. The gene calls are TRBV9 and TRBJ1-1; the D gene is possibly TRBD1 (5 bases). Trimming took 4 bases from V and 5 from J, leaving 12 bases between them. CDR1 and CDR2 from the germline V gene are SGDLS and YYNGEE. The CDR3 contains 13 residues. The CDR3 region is CASSFTGSTEAFF. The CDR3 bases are TGTGCCAGCAGCTTTACAGGCTCTACTGAAGCTTTCTTT.

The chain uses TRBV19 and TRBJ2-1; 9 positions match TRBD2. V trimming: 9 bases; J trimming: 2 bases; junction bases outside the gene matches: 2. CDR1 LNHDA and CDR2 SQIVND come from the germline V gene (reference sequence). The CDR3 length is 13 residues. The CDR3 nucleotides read TGTGCCAGCCTAGCGGGGACCTACAATGAGCAGTTCTTC. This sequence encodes CASLAGTYNEQFF.

The CDR3 spells CASSSFSRDTEAFF. The CDR3 DNA reads as TGTGCCAGCAGCTCATTCTCCCGGGACACTGAAGCTTTCTTT. The chain couples TRBV7-9 to TRBJ1-1; D gene unclear. Per the germline V gene, CDR1 is SEHNR and CDR2 is FQNEAQ (reference sequence). This CDR3 contains 14 residues. Trimming took off 4 bases at V and 3 bases at J, with 12 bases between the two ends.

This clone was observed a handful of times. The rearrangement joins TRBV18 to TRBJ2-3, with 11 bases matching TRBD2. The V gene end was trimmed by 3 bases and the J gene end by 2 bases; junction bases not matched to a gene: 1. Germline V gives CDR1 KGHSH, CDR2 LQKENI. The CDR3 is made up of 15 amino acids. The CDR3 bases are TGTGCCAGCTCACCTAGCGGGAGGGCCACAGATACGCAGTATTTT. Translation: CASSPSGRATDTQYF.

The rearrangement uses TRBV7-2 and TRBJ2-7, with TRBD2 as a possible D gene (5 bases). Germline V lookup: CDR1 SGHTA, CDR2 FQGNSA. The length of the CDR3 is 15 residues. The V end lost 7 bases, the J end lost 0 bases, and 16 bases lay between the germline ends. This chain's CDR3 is CASTLVSVSSYEQYF. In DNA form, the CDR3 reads TGTGCCAGCACCCTAGTTAGCGTCAGCTCCTACGAGCAGTACTTC.

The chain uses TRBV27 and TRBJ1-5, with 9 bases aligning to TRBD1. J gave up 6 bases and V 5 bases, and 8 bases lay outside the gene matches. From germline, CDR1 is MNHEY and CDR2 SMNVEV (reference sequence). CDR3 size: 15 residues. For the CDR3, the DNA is TGTGCCAGCAGTAAATACCGGGACAGGGTTCAGCCCCAGCATTTT. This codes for CASSKYRDRVQPQHF.

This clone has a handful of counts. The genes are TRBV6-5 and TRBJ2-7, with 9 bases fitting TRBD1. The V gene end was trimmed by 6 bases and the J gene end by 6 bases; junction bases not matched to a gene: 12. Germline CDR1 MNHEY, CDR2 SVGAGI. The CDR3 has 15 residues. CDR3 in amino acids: CASRPPGDRALEQYF. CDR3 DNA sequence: TGTGCCAGCAGGCCCCCCGGGGACAGGGCCCTCGAGCAGTACTTC.

DNA for the CDR3: TGTGCCAGCAGCCAAGCGGGACAGGGGGTTTCGGTTTCACCCCTCCACTTT. Translating it yields CASSQAGQGVSVSPLHF. V and J are TRBV3-1 (or the pseudogene TRBV3-2) and TRBJ1-6, with TRBD1 matching 11 bases. Germline CDR1 LGHDT, CDR2 YNNKEL (reference sequence). Losses at the gene ends were 1 base for V and 9 bases for J; bases not matched to a gene: 8. The CDR3 is made up of 17 amino acids.

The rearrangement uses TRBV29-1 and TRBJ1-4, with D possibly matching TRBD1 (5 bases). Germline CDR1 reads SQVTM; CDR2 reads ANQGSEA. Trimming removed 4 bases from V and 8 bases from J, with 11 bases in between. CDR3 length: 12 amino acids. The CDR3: CSVATGSEKLFF. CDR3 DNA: TGCAGCGTTGCTACAGGTTCCGAAAAACTGTTTTTT.

CDR3 DNA: TGTGCCAGCAACCCAGACAGGGACACTGAAGCTTTCTTT. Translated: CASNPDRDTEAFF. V is TRBV7-8 and J is TRBJ1-1, with 7 nucleotides matching TRBD1. The CDR3 contains 13 residues. J lost 3 bases, V lost 7 bases, and 5 bases had no gene match. CDR1 and CDR2 from the germline V gene are SGHVS and FQNEAQ.

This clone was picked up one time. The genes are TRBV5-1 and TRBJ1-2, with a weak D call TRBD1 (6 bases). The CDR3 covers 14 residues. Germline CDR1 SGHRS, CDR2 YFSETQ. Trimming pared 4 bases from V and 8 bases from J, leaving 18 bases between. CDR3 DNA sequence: TGCGCCAGCAGCCTCACAGGGTCTTTAGGGGGCTACACCTTC. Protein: CASSLTGSLGGYTF. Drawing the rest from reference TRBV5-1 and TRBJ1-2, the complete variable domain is KAGVTQTPRYLIKTRGQQVTLSCSPISGHRSVSWYQQTPGQGLQFLFEYFSETQRNKGNFPGRFSGRQFSNSRSEMNVSTLELGDSALYLCASSLTGSLGGYTFGSGTRLTVV.

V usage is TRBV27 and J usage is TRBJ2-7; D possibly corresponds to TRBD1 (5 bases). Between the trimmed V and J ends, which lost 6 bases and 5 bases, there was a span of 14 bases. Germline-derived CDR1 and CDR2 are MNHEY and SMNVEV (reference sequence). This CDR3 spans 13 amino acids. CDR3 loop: CASSQAGPHEQYF. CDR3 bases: TGTGCCAGCAGCCAGGCAGGGCCCCACGAGCAGTACTTC.

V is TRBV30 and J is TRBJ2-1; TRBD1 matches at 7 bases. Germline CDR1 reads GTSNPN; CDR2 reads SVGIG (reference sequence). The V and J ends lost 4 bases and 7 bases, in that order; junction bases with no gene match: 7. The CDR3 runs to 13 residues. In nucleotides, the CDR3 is TGTGCCTGGAAAAGGGCAGGGGGAAATGAGCAGTTCTTC. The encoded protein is CAWKRAGGNEQFF.

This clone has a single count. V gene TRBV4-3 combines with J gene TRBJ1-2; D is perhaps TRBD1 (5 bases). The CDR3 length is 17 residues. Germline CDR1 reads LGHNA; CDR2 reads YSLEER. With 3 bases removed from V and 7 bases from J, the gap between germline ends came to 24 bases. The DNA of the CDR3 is TGCGCCAGCAGCCAGGCCGCCGGGACCGGGCCCGGGGGTGGCTACACCTTC. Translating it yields CASSQAAGTGPGGGYTF.

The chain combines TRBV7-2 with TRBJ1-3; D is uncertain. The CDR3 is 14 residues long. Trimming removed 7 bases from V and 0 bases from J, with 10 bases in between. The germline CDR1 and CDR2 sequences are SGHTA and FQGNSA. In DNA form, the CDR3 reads TGTGCCAGCACCCCGGCGGCCTCTGGAAACACCATATATTTT. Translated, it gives CASTPAASGNTIYF. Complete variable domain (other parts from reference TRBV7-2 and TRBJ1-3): GAGVSQSPSNKVTEKGKDVELRCDPISGHTALYWYRQSLGQGLEFLIYFQGNSAPDKSGLPSDRFSAERTGGSVSTLTIQRTQQEDSAVYLCASTPAASGNTIYFGEGSWLTVV.

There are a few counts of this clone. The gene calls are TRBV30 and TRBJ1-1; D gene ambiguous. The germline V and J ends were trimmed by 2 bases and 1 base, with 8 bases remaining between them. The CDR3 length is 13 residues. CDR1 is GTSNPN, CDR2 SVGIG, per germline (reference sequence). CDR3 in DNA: TGTGCCTGGAGTTCAAACTGGAACACTGAAGCTTTCTTT. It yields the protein CAWSSNWNTEAFF.

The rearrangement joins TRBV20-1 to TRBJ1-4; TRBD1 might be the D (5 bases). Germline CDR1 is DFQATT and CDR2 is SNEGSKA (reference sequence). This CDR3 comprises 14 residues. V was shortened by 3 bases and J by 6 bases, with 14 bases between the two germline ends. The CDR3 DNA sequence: TGCAGTGCTAGTTCATCGACGGGGGATGAAAAACTGTTTTTT. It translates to CSASSSTGDEKLFF.

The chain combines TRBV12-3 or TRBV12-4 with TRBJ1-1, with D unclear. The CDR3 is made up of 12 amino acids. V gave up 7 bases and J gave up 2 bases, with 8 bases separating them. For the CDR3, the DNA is TGTGCCAGCATGGGGAGTAACACTGAAGCTTTCTTT. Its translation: CASMGSNTEAFF.

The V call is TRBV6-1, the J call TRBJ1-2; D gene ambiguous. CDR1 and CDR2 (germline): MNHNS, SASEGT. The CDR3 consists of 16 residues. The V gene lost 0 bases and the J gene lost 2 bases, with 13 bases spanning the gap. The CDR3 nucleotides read TGTGCCAGCAGTGAAGCGCTGGCAGTCGTAAACTATGGCTACACCTTC. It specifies CASSEALAVVNYGYTF.

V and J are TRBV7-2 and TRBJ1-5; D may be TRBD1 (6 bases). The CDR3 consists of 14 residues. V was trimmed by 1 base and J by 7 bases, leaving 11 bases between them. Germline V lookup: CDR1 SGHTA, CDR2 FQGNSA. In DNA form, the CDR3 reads TGTGCCAGCAGCTTAGAGTTCAGGGGACAGCCCCAGCATTTT. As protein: CASSLEFRGQPQHF.

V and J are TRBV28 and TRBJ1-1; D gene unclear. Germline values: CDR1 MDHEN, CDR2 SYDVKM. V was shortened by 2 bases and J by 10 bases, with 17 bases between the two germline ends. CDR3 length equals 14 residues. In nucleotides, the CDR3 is TGTGCCAGCAGTTTAGTTGGGTATCCGGGAGGAGCTTTCTTT. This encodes CASSLVGYPGGAFF. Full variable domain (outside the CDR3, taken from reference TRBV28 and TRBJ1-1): DVKVTQSSRYLVKRTGEKVFLECVQDMDHENMFWYRQDPGLGLRLIYFSYDVKMKEKGDIPEGYSVSREKKERFSLILESASTNQTSMYLCASSLVGYPGGAFFGQGTRLTVV.

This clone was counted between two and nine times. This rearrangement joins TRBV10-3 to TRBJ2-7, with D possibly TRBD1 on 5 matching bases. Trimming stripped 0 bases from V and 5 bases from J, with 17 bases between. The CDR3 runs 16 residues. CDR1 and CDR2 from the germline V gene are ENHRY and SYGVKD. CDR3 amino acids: CAISESFSRAINEQYF. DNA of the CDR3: TGTGCCATCAGTGAGTCGTTTAGCAGGGCGATAAACGAGCAGTACTTC.

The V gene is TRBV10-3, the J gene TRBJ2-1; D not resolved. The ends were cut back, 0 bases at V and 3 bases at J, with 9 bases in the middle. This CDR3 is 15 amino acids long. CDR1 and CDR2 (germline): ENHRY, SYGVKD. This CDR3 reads CAISESRGGYNEQFF. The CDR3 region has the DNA TGTGCCATCAGTGAGTCCCGCGGCGGCTACAATGAGCAGTTCTTC.

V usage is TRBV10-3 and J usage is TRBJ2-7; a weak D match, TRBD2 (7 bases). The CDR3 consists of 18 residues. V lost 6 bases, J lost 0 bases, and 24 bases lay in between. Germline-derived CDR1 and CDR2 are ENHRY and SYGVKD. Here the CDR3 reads CAISQPTREGGPSYEQYF. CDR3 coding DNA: TGTGCCATCAGCCAACCCACAAGGGAGGGGGGCCCCTCCTACGAGCAGTACTTC.

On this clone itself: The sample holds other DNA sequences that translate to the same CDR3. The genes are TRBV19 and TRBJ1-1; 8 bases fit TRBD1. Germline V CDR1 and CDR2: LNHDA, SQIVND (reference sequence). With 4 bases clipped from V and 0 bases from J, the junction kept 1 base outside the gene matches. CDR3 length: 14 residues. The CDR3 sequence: CASSRTGLNTEAFF. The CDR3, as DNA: TGTGCCAGTAGTAGGACAGGGTTGAACACTGAAGCTTTCTTT.